The clone carrying this TCR beta chain was recorded once. The sample is drawn from a study of T cell changes during pregnancy in multiple sclerosis. The CDR3 has 16 amino acids. The ends lost 3 bases at V and 6 bases at J; junction bases unmatched: 7. Germline assignment: CDR1 SNHLY and CDR2 FYNNEI. Sequencing was performed with immunoSEQ multiplex PCR; in TCRdb, only in-frame clones are kept and a portion is missing. The sample includes tens of thousands of clones, about 89% of them seen just once. The sequence derives from a female donor in good health, enrolled as a control in a pregnancy study. The chain recombines TRBV2 with TRBJ2-2; 10 bases align to TRBD2. Sequenced here: CD4+ T cells from peripheral blood mononuclear cells, sampled in the third trimester of pregnancy. The CDR3 nucleotides are TGTGCCAGCAGTGAGACGTTAGCGGGGGGTGCCGGGGAGCTGTTTTTT. Amino acid sequence: CASSETLAGGAGELFF.